Sequencing of this T cell receptor beta chain was carried out in a study of blood T cell repertoires in COVID-19. Study-wide background: Both acute and convalescent COVID-19 samples were obtained from the United States, Italy and Spain. The cDNA or gDNA used as material had been derived from T cells, B-cell-depleted T cells, or PBMCs.

The CDR3 sequence is 13 residues long. Germline V gene data show CDR1 as LNHNV and CDR2 as YYDKDF (reference sequence). Trimming shortened V by 2 bases and J by 5 bases, and 8 bases separated the two germline ends. Original methodology: It was from reference gene primer amplification that nucleated cell counts were estimated. TCRdb's table, derived via immunoSEQ multiplex PCR, lists solely in-frame clones and lacks some. V, J and clone size are taken as reported in that table, and D and trimming were inferred from the DNA itself. Here the sample spans about 190,000 clones, 80% to 90% being singletons.

J is TRBJ2-3 and V is TRBV15, with D maybe TRBD2 (5 bases). The sequence was collected from a woman between 65 and 79 years old with active or convalescent COVID-19. Specimen: peripheral blood. The CDR3 coding sequence is TGTGCCACCAGCAGACTGGAGGTAGATACGCAGTATTTT. Translated: CATSRLEVDTQYF.